These 19 T cell receptor beta chains originate from one sample sequenced in a study of a mutant IDH1 vaccine in newly diagnosed glioma. These TCRs are of unknown antigen specificity. Stated time point: week 35, safety follow-up. Vaccinated patients received 300 ug of mutant IDH1 20-mer peptide per dose, with topical imiquimod. Sequencing was performed with immunoSEQ multiplex PCR; in TCRdb, only in-frame clones are kept and a portion is missing. This table holds roughly 60,000 clones, roughly 76% found once. Sequences were derived from PBMCs, sampled from a glioma patient whose treatment included an IDH1 peptide vaccine. The source is a middle-aged man with glioma.

This sequence joins TRBV6-5 and TRBJ2-3; possible D gene TRBD1, 5 bases. Trimming removed 4 bases at V and 10 bases at J, with 18 bases between. Germline values: CDR1 MNHEY, CDR2 SVGAGI. The CDR3 covers 14 residues. The CDR3 protein is CASSSRGPTAPQYF. CDR3 sequence (DNA): TGTGCCAGCAGTTCAAGGGGCCCCACCGCTCCGCAGTATTTT.

The V call is TRBV19, the J call TRBJ1-2, with D unresolved. CDR1 is LNHDA and CDR2 is SQIVND in the germline V gene (reference sequence). The CDR3 is 11 residues long. Trimming removed 3 bases from V and 9 bases from J, with 8 bases in between. The CDR3 is CASSIIGSYTF. CDR3 coding DNA: TGTGCCAGTAGTATTATTGGGAGCTACACCTTC.

The rearrangement uses TRBV20-1 and TRBJ2-5; D assignment may be TRBD1 or TRBD2 (6 bases each). CDR1 is DFQATT and CDR2 is SNEGSKA in the germline V gene (reference sequence). V lost 2 bases, J lost 13 bases, and 14 bases lay in between. CDR3 length: 11 amino acids. CDR3 amino acids: CSARMGGPLYF. The CDR3 DNA sequence: TGCAGTGCTAGAATGGGGGGCCCGCTGTACTTC.

The chain recombines TRBV10-3 with TRBJ1-1; D not resolved. Between the trimmed V and J ends, which lost 4 bases and 0 bases, there was a span of 9 bases. The CDR3 loop spans 14 amino acids. Germline V gene lookup returns CDR1 ENHRY and CDR2 SYGVKD. The CDR3 coding sequence is TGTGCCATCAGTGTTAGGTCTCTGAACACTGAAGCTTTCTTT. Translation: CAISVRSLNTEAFF.

The chain joins TRBV7-2 to TRBJ1-1; 7 bases match TRBD1. The V segment lost 5 bases and the J segment 4 bases; nucleotides outside the gene matches: 4. Germline V gene lookup returns CDR1 SGHTA and CDR2 FQGNSA. The CDR3 is 13 residues long. The CDR3 nucleotides read TGTGCCAGCAGCCATAACAGGGGCACTGAAGCTTTCTTT. The encoded protein is CASSHNRGTEAFF.

Turning to this clone: At one boundary the junction diverges from the germline segment, which might be a read error. The gene calls are TRBV2 and TRBJ2-1; 7 bases map to TRBD2. The V gene's germline CDR1 is SNHLY and CDR2 FYNNEI. This CDR3 region has 11 residues. The CDR3 DNA reads TGTGCCAGCAGTGTAGCGGGTAGCCCTGTCTTC. Translated: CASSVAGSPVF.

In DNA form, the CDR3 reads TGTGCCACCAGTGGCCCCGAGGGCAGCAAAACAGCTAACTATGGCTACACCTTC. It is translated as CATSGPEGSKTANYGYTF. The chain has TRBV15 and TRBJ1-2; D is undetermined. The CDR3 length is 18 residues. Germline CDR1 LNHNV, CDR2 YYDKDF (reference sequence). V was shortened by 6 bases and J by 0 bases, with 23 bases between the two germline ends.

V and J are TRBV2 and TRBJ2-3; 8 nucleotides align to TRBD2. Germline values: CDR1 SNHLY, CDR2 FYNNEI. The CDR3 runs 16 residues. V was pared by 8 bases and J by 6 bases, with 16 bases of the junction left unmatched. The chain's CDR3 is CASHLDGAGVGDTQYF. The CDR3 coding sequence is TGTGCCAGCCACCTGGATGGAGCGGGAGTCGGGGATACGCAGTATTTT.

A note on this clone: Compared with germline, one end of the junction differs, possibly owing to a read error. The CDR3 sequence is CASSSGTGRGGELFF. For the CDR3, the DNA is TGTGCTAGCAGTTCCGGGACAGGGCGTGGCGGGGAGCTGTTTTTT. The V and J genes are TRBV7-7 and TRBJ2-2, with 9 bases matching TRBD1. CDR3 size: 15 residues. Germline assignment: CDR1 SSHAT and CDR2 FNYEAQ (reference sequence).

In DNA form, the CDR3 reads TGTGCCAGCAGTTTATCGACTCCTAGAGAGCAGTACTTC. Translation: CASSLSTPREQYF. The V gene is TRBV27, the J gene TRBJ2-7; D ambiguous. Per germline, CDR1 MNHEY and CDR2 SMNVEV (reference sequence). The CDR3 is 13 residues long. The V gene lost 0 bases and the J gene lost 7 bases, with 10 bases spanning the gap.

The chain joins TRBV6-1 to TRBJ2-7; no reliable D call. Per germline, CDR1 MNHNS and CDR2 SASEGT. The V gene lost 4 bases and the J gene lost 3 bases, with 16 bases spanning the gap. This CDR3 has 15 residues. The CDR3 DNA is TGTGCCAGCAGTGCCGAGGCCAAAAAGGACTACGAGCAGTACTTC. Translated: CASSAEAKKDYEQYF.

This rearrangement joins TRBV29-1 to TRBJ1-2; D unclear. Germline V gene sequence: CDR1 SQVTM, CDR2 ANQGSEA. This CDR3 has 10 amino acids. V was trimmed by 6 bases and J by 8 bases, leaving 10 bases between them. The DNA for the CDR3 is TGCAGCGTCGAGGTTAGGGGCTACACCTTC. Translating it yields CSVEVRGYTF. The complete variable domain, with remaining parts taken from reference TRBV29-1 and TRBJ1-2, reads SAVISQKPSRDICQRGTSLTIQCQVDSQVTMMFWYRQQPGQSLTLIATANQGSEATYESGFVIDKFPISRPNLTFSTLTVSNMSPEDSSIYLCSVEVRGYTFGSGTRLTVV.

This clone was counted only a few times. The CDR3 sequence is CASSSWPLRGGTWEQYF. DNA for the CDR3: TGTGCCAGCAGCTCATGGCCCTTAAGAGGGGGCACTTGGGAGCAGTACTTC. V is TRBV11-2 and J is TRBJ2-7; 7 nucleotides align to TRBD1. Germline lookup yields CDR1 SGHAT and CDR2 FQNNGV. The J segment lost 7 bases and the V segment lost 4 bases, leaving 19 bases of the junction unmatched. The CDR3 has 17 amino acids. The whole variable domain, filled in from reference TRBV11-2 and TRBJ2-7, reads EAGVAQSPRYKIIEKRQSVAFWCNPISGHATLYWYQQILGQGPKLLIQFQNNGVVDDSQLPKDRFSAERLKGVDSTLKIQPAKLEDSAVYLCASSSWPLRGGTWEQYFGPGTRLTVT.

This rearrangement joins TRBV25-1 to TRBJ2-2, with no clear D. Trimming took 3 bases from V and 7 from J, leaving 12 bases between them. Germline V CDR1 and CDR2: MGHDK, SYGVNS. This CDR3 has 14 residues. The CDR3 DNA follows: TGTGCCAGCAGTGAGGCCCCGTGGGGCGGGGAGCTGTTTTTT. Residues: CASSEAPWGGELFF. Based on the CDR3 plus reference TRBV25-1 and TRBJ2-2, the full variable domain is EADIYQTPRYLVIGTGKKITLECSQTMGHDKMYWYQQDPGMELHLIHYSYGVNSTEKGDLSSESTVSRIRTEHFPLTLESARPSHTSQYLCASSEAPWGGELFFGEGSRLTVL.

V usage is TRBV7-2 and J usage is TRBJ1-1; the D gene is possibly TRBD1 (5 bases). The V and J ends lost 0 bases and 9 bases respectively, with 8 bases between them. This CDR3 spans 12 amino acids. Germline CDR1 is SGHTA and CDR2 is FQGNSA. The CDR3 spells CASSLANRKAFF. The CDR3 DNA is TGTGCCAGCAGCTTAGCGAACAGGAAAGCTTTCTTT.

The chain couples TRBV5-1 to TRBJ2-5; tentative D call: TRBD1 (6 bases). The CDR3 contains 15 residues. CDR1 SGHRS and CDR2 YFSETQ come from the germline V gene. Between the trimmed V and J ends, which lost 0 bases and 5 bases, there was a span of 14 bases. CDR3 DNA sequence: TGCGCCAGCAGCTTGGCACCACAGGGTAGGGAGACCCAGTACTTC. Protein: CASSLAPQGRETQYF. The whole variable domain, filled in from reference TRBV5-1 and TRBJ2-5, reads KAGVTQTPRYLIKTRGQQVTLSCSPISGHRSVSWYQQTPGQGLQFLFEYFSETQRNKGNFPGRFSGRQFSNSRSEMNVSTLELGDSALYLCASSLAPQGRETQYFGPGTRLLVL.

V usage is TRBV5-1 and J usage is TRBJ2-3; D not certain. V gave up 1 base and J gave up 6 bases, with 6 bases separating them. The CDR3 has 12 residues. Germline CDR1 and CDR2: SGHRS and YFSETQ. The CDR3 DNA reads as TGCGCCAGCAGCTTGTCGAGGGATACGCAGTATTTT. Encoded protein: CASSLSRDTQYF.

V usage is TRBV30 and J usage is TRBJ2-1; 8 nucleotides align to TRBD2. CDR1 is GTSNPN, CDR2 SVGIG, per germline (reference sequence). V gave up 1 base and J gave up 0 bases; unmatched junction bases: 11. This CDR3 is 18 amino acids long. The CDR3 region has the DNA TGTGCCTGGAGTGAACCTGCGGGGGGTCAAAGCTCCTACAATGAGCAGTTCTTC. Its protein is CAWSEPAGGQSSYNEQFF. Together with reference TRBV30 and TRBJ2-1, the CDR3 gives the full variable domain: SQTIHQWPATLVQPVGSPLSLECTVEGTSNPNLYWYRQAAGRGLQLLFYSVGIGQISSEVPQNLSASRPQDRQFILSSKKLLLSDSGFYLCAWSEPAGGQSSYNEQFFGPGTRLTVL.

The genes are TRBV30 and TRBJ2-7; 7 bases are shared with TRBD1. The CDR3 has 12 amino acids. Germline CDR1 and CDR2: GTSNPN and SVGIG (reference sequence). The ends lost 5 bases at V and 2 bases at J; junction bases unmatched: 3. The CDR3 DNA is TGTGCCTGGGGCGACAGGGCCTACGAGCAGTACTTC. This translates into CAWGDRAYEQYF. Combining the CDR3 with reference TRBV30 and TRBJ2-7 gives the whole variable domain SQTIHQWPATLVQPVGSPLSLECTVEGTSNPNLYWYRQAAGRGLQLLFYSVGIGQISSEVPQNLSASRPQDRQFILSSKKLLLSDSGFYLCAWGDRAYEQYFGPGTRLTVT.